This T cell receptor beta chain was found in a study of CD8+ T cells in alopecia areata. Study in general: Oral tofacitinib, 5 to 10 mg twice daily, was given in an open-label trial.

About this clone: Its antigen is currently unknown.

Sequencing templates came from extracted RNA that was reverse transcribed into cDNA. This table comes from immunoSEQ multiplex PCR, and its TCRdb copy is limited to in-frame clones, with some not included. Counted here are fewer than 20,000 clones, less than 70% occurring once; the ten biggest clones make up over 9%. Study outcomes and limitations: Possibly because of HLA-related factors, TCR sharing was less clear across patients than in mice. In lesional scalp, particularly from alopecia totalis/universalis, clonality was higher than in normal scalp.

CDR3 size: 15 residues. The germline gives CDR1 SEHNR, CDR2 FQNEAQ (reference sequence). The V and J ends lost 5 bases and 3 bases respectively, with 13 bases between them. Lesional scalp punch biopsies and peripheral blood came from alopecia areata patients. The sample consisted of skin. The source of this sequence is a human donor with alopecia areata. The genes are TRBV7-9 and TRBJ1-4, with D unclear. The CDR3: CASSALGRANEKLFF. The CDR3 nucleotides read TGTGCCAGCAGCGCCCTCGGAAGAGCTAATGAAAAACTGTTTTTT.